This TCR beta chain was obtained from a study of blood T cell repertoires in COVID-19. As for the study in general: PBMCs, B-cell-depleted T cells, or T cells provided the cDNA or gDNA that made up the material.

The cohort comprised adults aged 18 to 89 years residing in under 30 US areas. Two consecutive negative NP/OP PCR tests, clearance, or resolved symptoms defined Cohort 3 recovery. After removal of 6 bases from V and 2 bases from J, the junction contained 6 bases not matched to a gene. The length of the CDR3 is 15 residues. Germline CDR1 MNHEY, CDR2 SMNVEV (reference sequence). Per the original data handling: The authors estimated nucleated cell counts from reference gene primer amplification. Only in-frame clones appear in the TCRdb table, and some are missing; sequencing was by immunoSEQ multiplex PCR. V and J calls and clone size are those listed in that table; D and trimming were worked out from the DNA. The data show some 350,000 clones, with around nine tenths seen just once and over 4.5% held by the top ten.

Input material: PBMCs or T cells enriched from blood (not recorded which). The V call is TRBV27, the J call TRBJ1-5; TRBD1 matches at 8 bases. The TCR was taken from a man aged 30 to 39 who had recovered from COVID-19. In DNA form, the CDR3 reads TGTGCCAGCAGCCCCGGACAGGGCGGCAATCAGCCCCAGCATTTT. This encodes CASSPGQGGNQPQHF.